One sample yielded the 2 T cell receptor beta chains listed below, sequenced in a study of blood T cells in healthy people across ages. A second PCR, run for about 6 to 12 cycles, used a sample-barcoded 5' primer plus a J-beta primer mix. TCRdb used MiXCR to reprocess the 5' RACE reads, holding one entry per CDR3 protein. The table has roughly 1,100,000 distinct CDR3 sequences, under 30% seen once. This same sample was also taken into another study, of T cells of mothers and their children.

What was sequenced was blood. Source of these receptors: a girl aged 2 to 9 in good health.

The V and J genes are TRBV4-3 and TRBJ1-1; no clear D. Trimming cost V 1 base and J 4 bases, with 7 bases left between them. The CDR3 extends over 13 amino acids. Germline CDR1 LGHNA, CDR2 YSLEER. CDR3 residues: CASSQGVGTEAFF. CDR3 bases: TGCGCCAGCAGCCAAGGTGTGGGCACTGAAGCTTTCTTT.

The table lists this clonotype with a few counts. The chain is built from TRBV4-2 and TRBJ2-1; TRBD2 matches 7 bases. Germline values: CDR1 LGHNA, CDR2 YNFKEQ. Trimming removed 1 base from V and 1 base from J; junction bases left unmatched: 4. The CDR3 runs to 16 residues. This CDR3 is CASSQAASGSYNEQFF. The CDR3 coding sequence is TGTGCCAGCAGCCAAGCAGCTAGCGGATCCTACAATGAGCAGTTCTTC.